This T cell receptor (beta chain) was documented in a study of blood T cells in healthy people across ages. The sample providers were healthy Caucasian people from Russia, aged roughly 6 to 95. Germline CDR1 reads MNHNS; CDR2 reads SASEGT. This CDR3 has 15 amino acids. Points on this clonotype: Its antigen is as yet unknown.

Overall study findings and caveats: Diversity figures derived from one million T cells were judged to underestimate the true value. A strong correlation between TCR beta diversity and naive T cell percentage was seen. CMV status of donors was not determined, possibly confounding expanded clonotype changes.

Using a J-beta primer mix together with a sample-barcoded 5' primer, a second PCR was run for roughly 7 to 12 cycles. Using its own MiXCR run on the 5' RACE reads, TCRdb lists one record per CDR3 protein. Of about 1.8 million distinct CDR3 sequences listed, 49% are singletons. This receptor was obtained from a woman in her thirties or forties in good health. The chain carries TRBV6-1 and TRBJ2-5, with D possibly matching TRBD1 (6 bases). The J call could be wrong; TRBJ2-7 is a better fit for the DNA end. Specimen: blood. CDR3 in DNA: TGTGCCAGCTTGCGGCCGGGACAACCGAACTACGAGCAGTACTTC. Its protein product is CASLRPGQPNYEQYF.